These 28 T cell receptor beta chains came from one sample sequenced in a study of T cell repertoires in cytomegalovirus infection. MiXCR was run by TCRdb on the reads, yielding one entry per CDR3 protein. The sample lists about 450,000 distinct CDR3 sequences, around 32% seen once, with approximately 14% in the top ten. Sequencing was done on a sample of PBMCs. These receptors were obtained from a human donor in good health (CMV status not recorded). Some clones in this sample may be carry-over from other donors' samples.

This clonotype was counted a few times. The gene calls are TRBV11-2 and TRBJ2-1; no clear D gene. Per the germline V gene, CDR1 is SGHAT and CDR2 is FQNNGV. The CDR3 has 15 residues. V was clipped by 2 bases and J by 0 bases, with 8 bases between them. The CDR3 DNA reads TGTGCCAGCAGCTTAACGAGTAGCTCCTACAATGAGCAGTTCTTC. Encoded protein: CASSLTSSSYNEQFF.

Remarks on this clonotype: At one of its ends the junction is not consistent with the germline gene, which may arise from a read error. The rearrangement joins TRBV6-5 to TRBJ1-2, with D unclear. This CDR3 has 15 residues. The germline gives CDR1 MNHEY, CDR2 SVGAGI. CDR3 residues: CASRYSGGANYGYTF. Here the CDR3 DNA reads TGTGCCAGCCGTTACTCGGGAGGAGCTAACTATGGCTACACCTTC.

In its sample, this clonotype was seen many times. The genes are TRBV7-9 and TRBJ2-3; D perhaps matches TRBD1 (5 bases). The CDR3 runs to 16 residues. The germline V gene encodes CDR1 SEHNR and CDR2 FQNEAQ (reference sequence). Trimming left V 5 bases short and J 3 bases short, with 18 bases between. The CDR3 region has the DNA TGTGCCAGCAGCGCACCTCAACAGGAGTCTACAGATACGCAGTATTTT. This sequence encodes CASSAPQQESTDTQYF.

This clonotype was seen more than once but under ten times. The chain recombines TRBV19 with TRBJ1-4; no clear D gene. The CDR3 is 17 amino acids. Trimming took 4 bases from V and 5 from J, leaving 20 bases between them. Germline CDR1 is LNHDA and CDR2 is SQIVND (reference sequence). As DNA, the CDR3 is TGTGCCAGTAGTACCATCGGGCGAGGGCGAGCCAATGAAAAACTGTTTTTT. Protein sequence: CASSTIGRGRANEKLFF.

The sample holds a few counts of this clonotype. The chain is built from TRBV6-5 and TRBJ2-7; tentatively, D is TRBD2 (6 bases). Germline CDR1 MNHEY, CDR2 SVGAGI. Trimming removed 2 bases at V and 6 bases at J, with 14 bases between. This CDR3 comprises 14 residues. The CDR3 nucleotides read TGTGCCAGCAGTTACGTCGCGAATAGCGGCGAGCAGTACTTC. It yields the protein CASSYVANSGEQYF.

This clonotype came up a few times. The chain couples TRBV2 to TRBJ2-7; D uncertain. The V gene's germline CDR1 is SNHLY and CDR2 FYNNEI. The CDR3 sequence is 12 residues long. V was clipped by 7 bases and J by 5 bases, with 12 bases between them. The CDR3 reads CASMQVWNEQYF. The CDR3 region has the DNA TGTGCCAGCATGCAGGTGTGGAACGAGCAGTACTTC.

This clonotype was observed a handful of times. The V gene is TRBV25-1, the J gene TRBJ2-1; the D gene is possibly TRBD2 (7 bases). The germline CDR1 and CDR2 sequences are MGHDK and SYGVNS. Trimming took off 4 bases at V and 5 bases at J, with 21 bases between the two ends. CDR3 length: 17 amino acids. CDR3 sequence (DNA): TGTGCCAGCAGTGCCCTTGGAGGGGGGGCGTCTAACAATGAGCAGTTCTTC. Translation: CASSALGGGASNNEQFF.

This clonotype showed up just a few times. CDR3 in amino acids: CASSGGTGGDEQFF. In nucleotides, the CDR3 is TGTGCCAGCAGTGGCGGGACAGGGGGCGATGAGCAGTTCTTC. V is TRBV6-5 and J is TRBJ2-1, with 12 bases fitting TRBD1. The junction had 4 bases not matched to a gene; V was cut back by 5 bases and J by 8 bases. CDR1 and CDR2 from the germline V gene are MNHEY and SVGAGI. There are 14 residues in the CDR3.

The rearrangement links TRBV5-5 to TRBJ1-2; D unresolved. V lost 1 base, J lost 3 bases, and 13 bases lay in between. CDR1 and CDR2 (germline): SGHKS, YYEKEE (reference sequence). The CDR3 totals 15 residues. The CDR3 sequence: CASSLNMASYYGYTF. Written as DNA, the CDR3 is TGTGCCAGCAGCTTGAATATGGCCAGCTACTATGGCTACACCTTC. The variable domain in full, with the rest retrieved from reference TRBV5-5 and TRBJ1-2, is DAGVTQSPTHLIKTRGQQVTLRCSPISGHKSVSWYQQVLGQGPQFIFQYYEKEERGRGNFPDRFSARQFPNYSSELNVNALLLGDSALYLCASSLNMASYYGYTFGSGTRLTVV.

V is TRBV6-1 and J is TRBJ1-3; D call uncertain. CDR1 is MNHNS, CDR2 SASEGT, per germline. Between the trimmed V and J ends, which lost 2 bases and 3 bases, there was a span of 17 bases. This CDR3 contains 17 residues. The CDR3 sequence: CASSERLTPGSGNTIYF. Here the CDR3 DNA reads TGTGCCAGCAGTGAAAGGTTGACACCCGGCAGTGGAAACACCATATATTTT.

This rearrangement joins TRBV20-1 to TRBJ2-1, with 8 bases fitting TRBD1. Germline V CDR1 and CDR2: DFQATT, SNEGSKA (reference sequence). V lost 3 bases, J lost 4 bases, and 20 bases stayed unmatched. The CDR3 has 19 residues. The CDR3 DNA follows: TGCAGTGCTAGTCCCGTCGGCAATACAGGGGGTTTAACATACAATGAGCAGTTCTTC. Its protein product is CSASPVGNTGGLTYNEQFF.

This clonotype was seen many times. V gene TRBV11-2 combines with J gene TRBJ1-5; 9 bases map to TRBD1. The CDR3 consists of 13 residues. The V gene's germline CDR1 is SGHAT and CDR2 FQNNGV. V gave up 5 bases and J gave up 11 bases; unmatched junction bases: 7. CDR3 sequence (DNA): TGTGCCAGCAGCCCGGGACAGGGCCGGACCCAGCATTTT. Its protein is CASSPGQGRTQHF.

Here the CDR3 reads CASTNHLRGYDEKLFF. The CDR3 coding sequence is TGTGCCAGCACCAACCATTTAAGAGGGTATGACGAAAAACTGTTTTTT. J is TRBJ1-4 and V is TRBV6-6; D gene uncertain. CDR3 size: 16 residues. Germline lookup yields CDR1 MNHNY and CDR2 SVGAGI (reference sequence). The germline V and J ends were trimmed by 7 bases and 8 bases, with 23 bases remaining between them.

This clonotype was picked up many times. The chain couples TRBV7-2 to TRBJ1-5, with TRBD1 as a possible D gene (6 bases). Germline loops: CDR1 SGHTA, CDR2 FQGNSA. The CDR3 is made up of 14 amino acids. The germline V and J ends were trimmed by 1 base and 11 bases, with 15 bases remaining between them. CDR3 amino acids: CASSLDREITAQHF. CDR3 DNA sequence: TGTGCCAGCAGCTTAGACAGGGAAATTACAGCCCAGCATTTT.

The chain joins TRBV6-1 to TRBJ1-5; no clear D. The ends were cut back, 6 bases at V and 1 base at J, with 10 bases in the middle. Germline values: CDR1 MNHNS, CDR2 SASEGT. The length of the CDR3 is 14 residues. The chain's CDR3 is CASRHSWSNQPQHF. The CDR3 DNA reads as TGTGCCAGCAGGCACAGTTGGAGCAATCAGCCCCAGCATTTT.

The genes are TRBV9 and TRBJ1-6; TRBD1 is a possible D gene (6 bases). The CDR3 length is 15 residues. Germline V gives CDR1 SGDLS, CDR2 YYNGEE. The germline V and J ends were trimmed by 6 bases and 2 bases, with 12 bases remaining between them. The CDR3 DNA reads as TGTGCCAGCACCCTAGGACAGACCTATAATTCACCCCTCCACTTT. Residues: CASTLGQTYNSPLHF.

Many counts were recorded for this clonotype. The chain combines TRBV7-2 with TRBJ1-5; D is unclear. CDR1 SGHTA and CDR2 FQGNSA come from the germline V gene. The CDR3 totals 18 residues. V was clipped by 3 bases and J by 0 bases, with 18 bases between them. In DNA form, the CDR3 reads TGTGCCAGCAGCTTTCCAGAGGGCCGGGGTTATAGCAATCAGCCCCAGCATTTT. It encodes CASSFPEGRGYSNQPQHF.

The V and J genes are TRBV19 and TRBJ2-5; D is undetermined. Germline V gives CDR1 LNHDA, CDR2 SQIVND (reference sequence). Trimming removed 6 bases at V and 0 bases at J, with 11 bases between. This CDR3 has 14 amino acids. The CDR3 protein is CASSPNRYQETQYF. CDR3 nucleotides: TGTGCCAGTAGCCCCAACCGGTACCAAGAGACCCAGTACTTC.

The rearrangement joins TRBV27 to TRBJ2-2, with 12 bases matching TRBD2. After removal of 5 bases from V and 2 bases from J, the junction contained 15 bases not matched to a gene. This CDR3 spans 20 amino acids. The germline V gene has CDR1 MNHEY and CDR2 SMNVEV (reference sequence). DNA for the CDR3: TGTGCCAGCAGTCCTCGGATCGGACTAGCGGGACTTCTCAACACCGGGGAGCTGTTTTTT. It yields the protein CASSPRIGLAGLLNTGELFF.

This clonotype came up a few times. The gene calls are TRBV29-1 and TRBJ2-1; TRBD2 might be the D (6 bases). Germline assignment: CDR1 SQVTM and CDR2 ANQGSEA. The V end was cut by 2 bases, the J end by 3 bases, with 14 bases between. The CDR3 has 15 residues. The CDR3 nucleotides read TGCAGCGTTGAAACGGCGGGGCAGATCTACAATGAGCAGTTCTTC. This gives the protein CSVETAGQIYNEQFF.

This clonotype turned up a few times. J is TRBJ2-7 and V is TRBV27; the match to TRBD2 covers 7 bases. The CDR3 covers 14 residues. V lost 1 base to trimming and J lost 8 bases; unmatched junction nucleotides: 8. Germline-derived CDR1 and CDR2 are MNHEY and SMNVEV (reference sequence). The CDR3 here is CASSLWLGGMKQYF. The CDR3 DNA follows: TGTGCCAGCAGTTTATGGCTGGGGGGGATGAAGCAGTACTTC.

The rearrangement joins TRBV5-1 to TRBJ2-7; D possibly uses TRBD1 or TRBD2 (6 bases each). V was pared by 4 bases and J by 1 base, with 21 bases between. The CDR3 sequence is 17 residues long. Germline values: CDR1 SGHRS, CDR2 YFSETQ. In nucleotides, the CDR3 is TGCGCCAGCAGCCGGGCACGGGGCGGGACACAATCCTACGAGCAGTACTTC. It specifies CASSRARGGTQSYEQYF. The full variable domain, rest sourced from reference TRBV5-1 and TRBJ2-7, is KAGVTQTPRYLIKTRGQQVTLSCSPISGHRSVSWYQQTPGQGLQFLFEYFSETQRNKGNFPGRFSGRQFSNSRSEMNVSTLELGDSALYLCASSRARGGTQSYEQYFGPGTRLTVT.

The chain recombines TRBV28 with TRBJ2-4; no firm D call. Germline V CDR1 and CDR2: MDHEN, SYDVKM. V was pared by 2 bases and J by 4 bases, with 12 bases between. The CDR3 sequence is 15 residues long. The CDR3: CASSLPDLGKNIQYF. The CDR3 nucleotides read TGTGCCAGCAGTTTACCGGATCTGGGGAAAAACATTCAGTACTTC.

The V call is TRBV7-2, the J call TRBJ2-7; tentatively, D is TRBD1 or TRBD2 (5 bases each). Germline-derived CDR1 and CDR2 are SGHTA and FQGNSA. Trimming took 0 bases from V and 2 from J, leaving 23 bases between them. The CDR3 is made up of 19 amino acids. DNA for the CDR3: TGTGCCAGCAGCTTAGCGTCCGTTCGACTAACAGACAGAACCTACGAGCAGTACTTC. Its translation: CASSLASVRLTDRTYEQYF.

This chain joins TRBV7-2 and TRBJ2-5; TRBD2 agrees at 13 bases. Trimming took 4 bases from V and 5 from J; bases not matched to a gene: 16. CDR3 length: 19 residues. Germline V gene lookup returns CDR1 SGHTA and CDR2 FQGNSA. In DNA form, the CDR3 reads TGTGCCAGCAGCTCACCTAGTACCACTAGCGGGGGGGCCATGGAGACCCAGTACTTC. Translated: CASSSPSTTSGGAMETQYF.

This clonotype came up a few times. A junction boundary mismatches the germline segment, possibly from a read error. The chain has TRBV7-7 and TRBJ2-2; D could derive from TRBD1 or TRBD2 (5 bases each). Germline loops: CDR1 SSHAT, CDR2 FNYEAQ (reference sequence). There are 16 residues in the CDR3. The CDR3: CASSLDGTITTGELFF. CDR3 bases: TGTGCTAGCAGCTTAGATGGGACCATTACCACCGGGGAGCTGTTTTTT.

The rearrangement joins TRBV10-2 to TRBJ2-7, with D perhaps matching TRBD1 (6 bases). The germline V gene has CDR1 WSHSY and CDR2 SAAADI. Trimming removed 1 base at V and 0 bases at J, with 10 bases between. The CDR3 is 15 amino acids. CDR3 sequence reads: CASSEFGQISYEQYF. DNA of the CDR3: TGCGCCAGCAGTGAGTTCGGACAGATCTCCTACGAGCAGTACTTC.

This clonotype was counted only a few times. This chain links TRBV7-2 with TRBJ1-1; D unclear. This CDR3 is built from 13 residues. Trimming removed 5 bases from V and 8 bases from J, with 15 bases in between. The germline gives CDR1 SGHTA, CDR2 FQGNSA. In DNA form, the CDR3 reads TGTGCCAGCAGCCGAGAAACGTTATACGAAGCTTTCTTT. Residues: CASSRETLYEAFF.